One sample yielded the 32 T cell receptor beta chains listed below, sequenced in a study of T cell responses to AZD1222 COVID-19 vaccine. Libraries were prepared by immunoSEQ multiplex PCR; TCRdb keeps only in-frame clonotypes and omits some of them. The data contain 180,000 or so clones, approximately 90% of them singletons. The sample here was peripheral blood, taken 28 days after the second dose of the MenACWY control vaccine. These receptors were taken from an adult who received the MenACWY meningococcal vaccine as a control.

About this clone itself: Distinct nucleotide sequences in the sample also encode this CDR3. V is TRBV28 and J is TRBJ1-2; 8 nucleotides line up with TRBD1. CDR1 is MDHEN, CDR2 SYDVKM, per germline. V lost 7 bases and J lost 5; bases outside the gene matches: 3. This CDR3 is 12 amino acids long. CDR3 nucleotide sequence: TGTGCCAGCACCGGGACAGGTTATGGCTACACCTTC. This gives the protein CASTGTGYGYTF.

The chain is built from TRBV7-3 and TRBJ1-2, with a tentative D call TRBD1 (5 bases). V was pared by 2 bases and J by 4 bases, with 8 bases between. This CDR3 is built from 13 residues. Germline CDR1 SGHTA, CDR2 FQGTGA. CDR3 in amino acids: CASSLDSSYGYTF. DNA of the CDR3: TGTGCCAGCAGCTTAGACAGCTCCTATGGCTACACCTTC.

This clone was seen a handful of times. Other nucleotide sequences from this sample produce the same CDR3. The V and J genes are TRBV19 and TRBJ2-7; 7 bases line up with TRBD1. The junction had 6 bases not matched to a gene; V was cut back by 8 bases and J by 2 bases. The CDR3 covers 13 residues. The germline V gene encodes CDR1 LNHDA and CDR2 SQIVND (reference sequence). CDR3 DNA: TGTGCCAGTTCACCGGGACAGACCTACGAGCAGTACTTC. Protein: CASSPGQTYEQYF.

The genes are TRBV7-8 and TRBJ1-5; 7 nucleotides agree with TRBD1. J gave up 4 bases and V 5 bases, and 11 bases lay outside the gene matches. Germline assignment: CDR1 SGHVS and CDR2 FQNEAQ. The CDR3 spans 16 residues. In DNA form, the CDR3 reads TGTGCCAGCAGCGAACGTGCAGGGGGGGTGAATCAGCCCCAGCATTTT. Encoded protein: CASSERAGGVNQPQHF.

The chain has TRBV28 and TRBJ2-7, with TRBD2 matching over 7 bases. V shed 4 bases, J shed 5 bases, and the junction held 11 bases outside the gene matches. The CDR3 sequence is 15 residues long. CDR1 MDHEN and CDR2 SYDVKM come from the germline V gene. The CDR3 region has the DNA TGTGCCAGCAGTTCGAGGCGGGAGACGGGCCACGAGCAGTACTTC. Encoded protein: CASSSRRETGHEQYF.

The chain recombines TRBV4-2 with TRBJ1-6, with 9 bases lining up with TRBD1. With V trimmed by 2 bases and J by 7 bases, 6 bases remained unmatched. CDR1 LGHNA and CDR2 YNFKEQ come from the germline V gene. The CDR3 has 16 residues. The CDR3 spells CASSQRLQGANSPLHF. The CDR3 nucleotides read TGTGCCAGCAGCCAAAGACTACAGGGGGCCAATTCACCCCTCCACTTT.

V usage is TRBV20-1 and J usage is TRBJ2-7, with a tentative D call TRBD1 (6 bases). This CDR3 contains 13 residues. Trimming pared 3 bases from V and 4 bases from J, leaving 13 bases between. In germline, CDR1 is DFQATT, CDR2 SNEGSKA (reference sequence). CDR3 sequence reads: CSASRQGIYEQYF. The CDR3 DNA sequence: TGCAGTGCTAGTCGGCAGGGGATATACGAGCAGTACTTC.

The V call is TRBV7-3, the J call TRBJ1-1; D unclear. Looked up from germline, CDR1 is SGHTA and CDR2 is FQGTGA. Trimming removed 7 bases at V and 2 bases at J, with 11 bases between. This CDR3 comprises 13 residues. The chain's CDR3 is CASKTGANTEAFF. CDR3 sequence (DNA): TGTGCCAGCAAGACCGGAGCAAACACTGAAGCTTTCTTT.

The chain couples TRBV4-1 to TRBJ2-3, with D maybe TRBD2 (5 bases). CDR3 size: 17 residues. CDR1 and CDR2 from the germline V gene are MGHRA and YSYEKL. V shed 0 bases and J shed 6 bases, with 19 bases lying between them. The CDR3 spells CASSQENVGPSSDTQYF. The CDR3 DNA reads as TGCGCCAGCAGCCAAGAAAATGTAGGACCCTCTAGCGATACGCAGTATTTT.

This clone was found a few times. The chain recombines TRBV7-8 with TRBJ1-5, with no clear D. Trimming took 2 bases from V and 0 from J, leaving 5 bases between them. This CDR3 contains 14 residues. Looked up from germline, CDR1 is SGHVS and CDR2 is FQNEAQ. The CDR3 nucleotides read TGTGCCAGCAGCTTACGAGCTAGCAATCAGCCCCAGCATTTT. Translation: CASSLRASNQPQHF.

The chain has TRBV11-2 and TRBJ1-1; D is unresolved. V dropped 0 bases and J dropped 4 bases, with 6 bases sitting between them. CDR3 length: 13 amino acids. Germline lookup yields CDR1 SGHAT and CDR2 FQNNGV. This chain's CDR3 is CASSLDGSTEAFF. In DNA form, the CDR3 reads TGTGCCAGCAGCTTAGACGGGTCCACTGAAGCTTTCTTT.

For the CDR3, the DNA is TGCGCCAGCAGCCAAGGATCGATGGTCCAAGAGACCCAGTACTTC. This translates into CASSQGSMVQETQYF. The chain is built from TRBV4-3 and TRBJ2-5; D call uncertain. This CDR3 is 15 amino acids long. The V gene's germline CDR1 is LGHNA and CDR2 YSLEER. V was clipped by 1 base and J by 1 base, with 10 bases between them.

This chain joins TRBV28 and TRBJ1-2; 8 bases are shared with TRBD1. Trimming cost V 2 bases and J 8 bases; bases outside gene matches: 7. Germline V gene sequence: CDR1 MDHEN, CDR2 SYDVKM. The CDR3 covers 14 residues. CDR3 coding DNA: TGTGCCAGCAGTTTACAGGGGGCAGTAGGAGGCTACACCTTC. Amino acid sequence: CASSLQGAVGGYTF.

The chain carries TRBV5-6 and TRBJ2-1; no clear D gene. CDR1 is SGHDT and CDR2 is YYEEEE in the germline V gene. V lost 0 bases and J 3 bases, leaving 10 bases between the germline ends. This CDR3 has 15 amino acids. CDR3 in amino acids: CASSLGGEIYNEQFF. Here the CDR3 DNA reads TGTGCCAGCAGCTTGGGAGGAGAGATCTACAATGAGCAGTTCTTC.

CDR3 nucleotides: TGTGCCAGCTCGACCGGGACAGAATACGAGCAGTACTTC. As protein: CASSTGTEYEQYF. V usage is TRBV18 and J usage is TRBJ2-7; 7 nucleotides agree with TRBD1. Germline CDR1 and CDR2: KGHSH and LQKENI. The CDR3 totals 13 residues. After removal of 6 bases from V and 4 bases from J, the junction contained 6 bases not matched to a gene.

CDR3 in DNA: TGCAGCGCTCAAAGGCAGGGTCCCCCCTACGAGCAGTACTTC. This translates into CSAQRQGPPYEQYF. The chain recombines TRBV29-1 with TRBJ2-7; weak D call: TRBD1 (5 bases). Germline CDR1 reads SQVTM; CDR2 reads ANQGSEA. Trimming removed 7 bases at V and 2 bases at J, with 18 bases between. This CDR3 is 14 amino acids long.

This rearrangement joins TRBV4-1 to TRBJ1-1, with D possibly matching TRBD1 (5 bases). Germline values: CDR1 MGHRA, CDR2 YSYEKL. The CDR3 loop spans 14 amino acids. Trimming removed 0 bases from V and 11 bases from J, with 16 bases in between. The CDR3 region is CASSQDGGDPRAFF. The DNA for the CDR3 is TGCGCCAGCAGCCAAGACGGGGGGGACCCTAGGGCTTTCTTT.

This rearrangement joins TRBV6-5 to TRBJ1-2; TRBD1 matches 7 bases. Germline assignment: CDR1 MNHEY and CDR2 SVGAGI. V lost 6 bases and J lost 4; bases outside the gene matches: 8. CDR3 length: 14 amino acids. CDR3 coding DNA: TGTGCCAGCAGCCACAGGGGACTCAGCTATGGCTACACCTTC. This encodes CASSHRGLSYGYTF.

This clone was seen just once. This chain connects TRBV2 to TRBJ2-2; no firm D call. CDR3 length: 12 residues. CDR1 and CDR2 from the germline V gene are SNHLY and FYNNEI. With 7 bases removed from V and 6 bases from J, the gap between germline ends came to 9 bases. CDR3 coding DNA: TGTGCCAGCAAAGGGATCGCCGGGGAGCTGTTTTTT. As protein: CASKGIAGELFF.

The chain carries TRBV5-1 and TRBJ1-1, with D possibly matching TRBD1 (6 bases). Trimming removed 4 bases at V and 1 base at J, with 11 bases between. This CDR3 comprises 14 residues. Germline assignment: CDR1 SGHRS and CDR2 YFSETQ. The CDR3 nucleotides read TGCGCCAGCAGCCAAGGGGGGGCGAACACTGAAGCTTTCTTT. It is translated as CASSQGGANTEAFF.

This chain joins TRBV28 and TRBJ1-1; D ambiguous. Germline CDR1 MDHEN, CDR2 SYDVKM. The V gene lost 3 bases and the J gene lost 5 bases, with 22 bases spanning the gap. The CDR3 has 17 residues. As DNA, the CDR3 is TGTGCCAGCAGTTTCCCTGGATCCACGCTCCTGATAACTGAAGCTTTCTTT. Its protein product is CASSFPGSTLLITEAFF.

This chain joins TRBV6-5 and TRBJ1-3; D is possibly TRBD1 (5 bases). The germline CDR1 and CDR2 sequences are MNHEY and SVGAGI. The V end was cut by 6 bases, the J end by 0 bases, with 12 bases between. The CDR3 has 15 residues. The CDR3 DNA is TGTGCCAGCAGCGCCCGACAGCCCTCTGGAAACACCATATATTTT. Its translation is CASSARQPSGNTIYF.

This chain connects TRBV28 to TRBJ1-2; D might be TRBD1 (6 bases). From germline, CDR1 is MDHEN and CDR2 SYDVKM. The CDR3 is 16 amino acids. V lost 6 bases and J lost 2, with 19 bases in between. The CDR3 nucleotides read TGTGCCAGCAGCCCTGGGGGTATCGGGGGCAACTATGGCTACACCTTC. It translates to CASSPGGIGGNYGYTF.

The V gene is TRBV6-4, the J gene TRBJ1-2; D ambiguous. The CDR3 is made up of 15 amino acids. Germline V gene sequence: CDR1 MRHNA, CDR2 SNTAGT. The V gene lost 0 bases and the J gene lost 4 bases, with 12 bases spanning the gap. The CDR3: CASSDSGLGSYGYTF. The CDR3, as DNA: TGTGCCAGCAGTGACTCAGGCCTGGGGAGCTATGGCTACACCTTC.

The chain is built from TRBV5-5 and TRBJ2-1; 8 positions match TRBD2. Germline CDR1 is SGHKS and CDR2 is YYEKEE (reference sequence). V gave up 4 bases and J gave up 8 bases; unmatched junction bases: 14. The CDR3 runs to 16 residues. CDR3 sequence reads: CASSGSGTRSPYEQFF. The CDR3 nucleotides are TGTGCCAGCAGCGGGAGTGGGACTAGGTCCCCCTATGAGCAGTTCTTC.

The CDR3 reads CASSLVPTEKLFF. Here the CDR3 DNA reads TGTGCCAGCAGTCTAGTCCCAACGGAAAAACTGTTTTTT. The chain joins TRBV2 to TRBJ1-4; D not certain. CDR1 SNHLY and CDR2 FYNNEI come from the germline V gene. The CDR3 runs 13 residues. Deletions cut 5 bases from V and 8 bases from J, with 12 bases between.

The chain joins TRBV3-1 (or the pseudogene TRBV3-2) to TRBJ2-7; D may correspond to TRBD1 or TRBD2 (5 bases each). V lost 0 bases, J lost 2 bases, and 14 bases lay in between. This CDR3 region has 16 residues. Per germline, CDR1 LGHDT and CDR2 YNNKEL (reference sequence). The CDR3 DNA reads as TGTGCCAGCAGCCAAGAGGGGGTGAGGACGCCCTACGAGCAGTACTTC. Translating gives CASSQEGVRTPYEQYF.

CDR3 bases: TGCGCCAGCAGCTTGTATGAGGACACTGAAGCTTTCTTT. Amino acid sequence: CASSLYEDTEAFF. The J gene is TRBJ1-1, the V gene TRBV5-1; D remains unclear. Trimming cost V 1 base and J 3 bases, with 7 bases left between them. The CDR3 loop spans 13 amino acids. From germline, CDR1 is SGHRS and CDR2 YFSETQ.

V usage is TRBV7-9 and J usage is TRBJ1-1; tentative D call: TRBD1 (5 bases). Trimming left V 5 bases short and J 11 bases short, with 18 bases between. Germline assignment: CDR1 SEHNR and CDR2 FQNEAQ (reference sequence). CDR3 length equals 13 residues. CDR3 region: CASSPEGAESAFF. The CDR3 nucleotides read TGTGCCAGCAGCCCCGAAGGGGCCGAGAGTGCTTTCTTT. Complete variable domain (other parts from reference TRBV7-9 and TRBJ1-1): DTGVSQNPRHKITKRGQNVTFRCDPISEHNRLYWYRQTLGQGPEFLTYFQNEAQLEKSRLLSDRFSAERPKGSFSTLEIQRTEQGDSAMYLCASSPEGAESAFFGQGTRLTVV.

Here the CDR3 DNA reads TGCGCCAGCAGCTTGGTTGTGGCGGTGGGGACAGATACGCAGTATTTT. Its protein is CASSLVVAVGTDTQYF. The chain couples TRBV5-1 to TRBJ2-3; D is uncertain. V gave up 0 bases and J gave up 3 bases, with 14 bases separating them. From germline, CDR1 is SGHRS and CDR2 YFSETQ. The CDR3 totals 16 residues.

The CDR3 DNA is TGTGCCAGCATGATCCACTCCCAGTCCAATGAGCAGTTCTTC. Translation gives CASMIHSQSNEQFF. The chain recombines TRBV25-1 with TRBJ2-1; the D is unclear. With 7 bases removed from V and 6 bases from J, the gap between germline ends came to 16 bases. Germline CDR1 MGHDK, CDR2 SYGVNS. This CDR3 contains 14 residues.

This clone showed up just once. The chain carries TRBV6-5 and TRBJ1-5, with D unclear. Germline-derived CDR1 and CDR2 are MNHEY and SVGAGI. The CDR3 consists of 10 residues. V lost 8 bases, J lost 5 bases, and 4 bases lay in between. Here the CDR3 DNA reads TGTGCCAGCGGGGATCAGCCCCAGCATTTT. Amino acid sequence: CASGDQPQHF.